This T cell receptor (beta chain) came from a study of cytomegalovirus exposure and HLA in healthy donors. Findings and caveats of the study: It was reported that the classifier diagnosed cytomegalovirus status with high specificity and sensitivity in both the original and validation cohorts.

13 Jbeta primers and 60 Vbeta primers were used for the PCR. Clones were read by immunoSEQ multiplex PCR, and TCRdb kept only the in-frame ones, dropping some. The sample lists 150,000 to 200,000 clones; around 80% were seen once. The V end lost 0 bases, the J end lost 1 base, and 3 bases lay between the germline ends. The germline gives CDR1 LGHNA, CDR2 YSLEER. CDR3 length equals 13 residues. Points on this clone: Its specificity is unknown. The same CDR3 also results from other DNA sequences found in this sample.

The specimen was PBMCs. This TCR came from a female donor in good health and CMV-seronegative. The chain employs TRBV4-3 and TRBJ2-5; D gene ambiguous. The CDR3 protein is CASSQDRQETQYF. The CDR3 region has the DNA TGCGCCAGCAGCCAAGATCGCCAAGAGACCCAGTACTTC.